The 12 T cell receptor beta chains in this list originate from one sample, sequenced in a study of blood T cell repertoires in COVID-19. Assay used: immunoSEQ multiplex PCR; TCRdb lists only in-frame clones, some missing. The table includes 300,000 to 350,000 clones, about 88% detected once. Material: peripheral blood. These receptors all stem from a woman aged 70-85 years with COVID-19, enrolled during active disease.

The chain's CDR3 is CASSLGLAGVQKETQYF. CDR3 sequence (DNA): TGTGCCAGCAGCTTGGGACTAGCGGGGGTACAAAAAGAGACCCAGTACTTC. The chain has TRBV5-4 and TRBJ2-5; 12 nucleotides match TRBD2. The CDR3 runs to 17 residues. Germline loops: CDR1 SGHNT, CDR2 YYREEE (reference sequence). V gave up 0 bases and J gave up 3 bases; unmatched junction bases: 6.

V usage is TRBV4-1 and J usage is TRBJ1-2; 9 nucleotides agree with TRBD1. The CDR3 length is 15 residues. V shed 2 bases, J shed 7 bases, and the junction held 8 bases outside the gene matches. Germline V lookup: CDR1 MGHRA, CDR2 YSYEKL. CDR3 amino acids: CASSQLQGAKSGYTF. The CDR3 nucleotides read TGCGCCAGCAGCCAACTACAGGGGGCGAAGTCTGGCTACACCTTC.

V is TRBV6-5 and J is TRBJ2-7; D may be TRBD1 (6 bases). V was pared by 6 bases and J by 3 bases, with 15 bases between. This CDR3 is 14 amino acids long. Germline-derived CDR1 and CDR2 are MNHEY and SVGAGI. The CDR3, as DNA: TGTGCCAGCAGGGGGCCACAGGGATTCTACGAGCAGTACTTC. It specifies CASRGPQGFYEQYF.

This clone came up many times. The rearrangement uses TRBV7-2 and TRBJ1-2, with unresolved D. The CDR3 length is 15 residues. Trimming stripped 1 base from V and 3 bases from J, with 12 bases between. The V gene's germline CDR1 is SGHTA and CDR2 FQGNSA. The DNA of the CDR3 is TGTGCCAGCAGCTTAGGGAGCGGGCGGGACTATGGCTACACCTTC. Translation: CASSLGSGRDYGYTF.

The chain joins TRBV7-7 to TRBJ2-5; weak D call: TRBD1 (6 bases). V gave up 6 bases and J gave up 1 base, with 15 bases separating them. The CDR3 spans 15 residues. Germline CDR1 SSHAT, CDR2 FNYEAQ (reference sequence). CDR3 amino acids: CASSRTAAIQETQYF. The CDR3 bases are TGTGCCAGCAGTCGGACAGCGGCCATCCAAGAGACCCAGTACTTC.

The CDR3 DNA sequence: TGTGCCAGTGGAACAGGGTGGAGGAACACTGAAGCTTTCTTT. Its translation is CASGTGWRNTEAFF. The chain uses TRBV19 and TRBJ1-1; possible D gene TRBD1, 6 bases. The V and J ends lost 8 bases and 1 base respectively, with 14 bases between them. The CDR3 spans 14 residues. CDR1 and CDR2 from the germline V gene are LNHDA and SQIVND (reference sequence). The full variable domain, completed using reference TRBV19 and TRBJ1-1, is DGGITQSPKYLFRKEGQNVTLSCEQNLNHDAMYWYRQDPGQGLRLIYYSQIVNDFQKGDIAEGYSVSREKKESFPLTVTSAQKNPTAFYLCASGTGWRNTEAFFGQGTRLTVV.

The genes are TRBV4-1 and TRBJ1-2; D might be TRBD1 (5 bases). Germline V gene lookup returns CDR1 MGHRA and CDR2 YSYEKL. This CDR3 is 14 amino acids long. Trimming took 3 bases from V and 4 from J, leaving 12 bases between them. CDR3 region: CASSHPTVFYGYTF. CDR3 in DNA: TGCGCCAGCAGCCACCCGACAGTTTTCTATGGCTACACCTTC.

The chain recombines TRBV9 with TRBJ2-2; perhaps TRBD1 as D (8 bases). Trimming removed 4 bases at V and 3 bases at J, with 16 bases between. CDR1 and CDR2 (germline): SGDLS, YYNGEE. The CDR3 consists of 16 residues. For the CDR3, the DNA is TGTGCCAGCAGCCCAGGACAGGGAGGGTACACCGGGGAGCTGTTTTTT. Protein: CASSPGQGGYTGELFF.

The chain is built from TRBV3-1 (or the pseudogene TRBV3-2) and TRBJ2-1, with 7 bases that match TRBD2. The length of the CDR3 is 16 residues. Germline CDR1 reads LGHDT; CDR2 reads YNNKEL (reference sequence). With V trimmed by 4 bases and J by 2 bases, 8 bases remained unmatched. CDR3 sequence reads: CASSLIAGNTYNEQFF. Here the CDR3 DNA reads TGTGCCAGCAGCCTCATAGCGGGCAACACCTACAATGAGCAGTTCTTC.

The chain uses TRBV19 and TRBJ1-6; 10 bases agree with TRBD1. CDR3 size: 15 residues. V was pared by 4 bases and J by 9 bases, with 6 bases of the junction left unmatched. Germline CDR1 is LNHDA and CDR2 is SQIVND (reference sequence). The CDR3 sequence is CASSRQGARGSPLHF. CDR3 nucleotide sequence: TGTGCCAGTAGTAGACAGGGGGCGAGGGGTTCACCCCTCCACTTT.

The chain employs TRBV14 and TRBJ1-3, with D unresolved. The CDR3 is made up of 15 amino acids. V was trimmed by 2 bases and J by 2 bases, leaving 10 bases between them. Looked up from germline, CDR1 is SGHDN and CDR2 is FVKESK. This CDR3 reads CASSQSREPGNTIYF. DNA for the CDR3: TGTGCCAGCAGCCAATCACGGGAACCTGGAAACACCATATATTTT.

The V gene is TRBV19, the J gene TRBJ1-1; a possible D gene is TRBD1 (6 bases). The V gene's germline CDR1 is LNHDA and CDR2 SQIVND (reference sequence). V was shortened by 3 bases and J by 3 bases, with 8 bases between the two germline ends. The CDR3 is made up of 13 amino acids. The CDR3, as DNA: TGTGCCAGTAGTATTTACAGGGACACTGAAGCTTTCTTT. This gives the protein CASSIYRDTEAFF.